The clone carrying this T cell receptor (beta chain) was counted only a few times. Described treatment: randomized to nivolumab then ipilimumab (arm A) or the reverse (arm B). This entry belongs to a study of sequential checkpoint blockade in melanoma. The CDR3 is made up of 17 amino acids. The germline V gene has CDR1 SGHRS and CDR2 YFSETQ. Trimming at V came to 0 bases and at J to 4 bases, leaving 12 bases not matched to a gene. Only in-frame clones appear in the TCRdb table, and some are missing; sequencing was by immunoSEQ multiplex PCR. The sample consists of 4,500 to 5,500 clones, around a third of them appearing once.

The clonotype originates from a human donor with melanoma. The J gene is TRBJ2-7, the V gene TRBV5-1; 8 bases map to TRBD1. Specimen: tumor tissue (inferred from file names), collected from a patient given nivolumab and ipilimumab in sequence. The CDR3 nucleotides read TGCGCCAGCAGCTTGGGACCGGACAGGGTGAAGGGGTACGAGCAGTACTTC. Protein product: CASSLGPDRVKGYEQYF.